This record concerns one T cell receptor (beta chain) sequence. The antigen remains unidentified. The CDR3 totals 15 residues. The V end lost 4 bases, the J end lost 0 bases, and 11 bases lay between the germline ends. CDR1 SGHDT and CDR2 YYEEEE come from the germline V gene. This entry belongs to a study of T cell clones after liver transplantation. Study summary: A pre-transplant mixed lymphocyte reaction with TCRbeta sequencing defined graft-donor-reactive clones followed in post-transplant blood. Until 12-24 months post-transplant, subjects got standard immunosuppression and no induction.

Some clones are missing from TCRdb's copy, which holds only in-frame ones; the method was immunoSEQ multiplex PCR. The table has more than 95,000 clones, just over 90% seen once. Points from the study as a whole: Low donor cell numbers restricted donor-reactive repertoire measurement in a couple of subjects.

This TCR derives from a human patient who received a liver transplant. Some T cells may be transferred from the graft donor. The specimen comprised CD4+ T cells from blood, sampled 12 months after liver transplant. V usage is TRBV5-6 and J usage is TRBJ1-3, with D maybe TRBD1 (5 bases). CDR3 in amino acids: CASSGTDTSGNTIYF. CDR3 sequence (DNA): TGTGCCAGCAGCGGGACGGATACCTCTGGAAACACCATATATTTT.